This is a list of T cell receptor beta chains from one sample in a study of patients and donors after allogeneic stem cell transplantation. MiXCR was run by TCRdb on the RT-PCR reads, yielding one entry per CDR3 protein. The sample holds roughly 30,000 distinct CDR3 sequences; almost 7% are singletons and the top ten take roughly a third. The sequenced material came from blood, either unsorted or a sorted T cell fraction (not recorded which). The receptors were gathered from a human donor who was either an allogeneic HSCT recipient or a stem cell or donor lymphocyte infusion donor (not recorded which). It is not recorded whose cells these are; they may come from a transplant donor. Both conserved end residues are part of each CDR3. D genes are given only for firm matches. Clone sizes are given selectively: once, few, many, or a class where the clone is expanded.

CDR3 protein,CDR3 DNA,J gene,D gene,clone size,V gene
CASKAGGVREFGKLFF,TGTGCCAGCAAAGCGGGTGGAGTTCGTGAATTTGGAAAACTGTTTTTT,TRBJ1-4,NA,many,TRBV6-2/TRBV6-3
CASSIDPSSYNEQFF,TGTGCCAGCAGTATCGACCCGAGCTCCTACAATGAGCAGTTCTTC,TRBJ2-1,NA,NA,TRBV5-6
CASRQTSGTPPNTDTQYF,TGTGCCAGCAGGCAGACTAGCGGGACCCCCCCCAACACAGATACGCAGTATTTT,TRBJ2-3,TRBD2,many,TRBV7-9
CASSPFGAQGGELFF,TGTGCCAGCAGCCCCTTCGGCGCCCAGGGTGGGGAGCTGTTTTTT,TRBJ2-2,NA,few,TRBV7-2
CASSLAVYEQYF,TGTGCCAGCAGTTTAGCCGTTTACGAGCAGTACTTC,TRBJ2-7,NA,few,TRBV12-3/TRBV12-4
CASNPVPGTGVWEQYF,TGTGCCAGCAACCCCGTCCCCGGGACAGGGGTGTGGGAGCAGTACTTC,TRBJ2-7,NA,few,TRBV21-1
CASSSGQGTEAFF,TGTGCCAGCAGCTCAGGACAGGGCACTGAAGCTTTCTTT,TRBJ1-1,TRBD1,NA,TRBV7-9
CASSAREPYEQYF,TGTGCCAGCAGTGCCCGGGAACCCTACGAGCAGTACTTC,TRBJ2-7,NA,NA,TRBV6-1
CASSFNSGRNQETQYF,TGTGCCAGCAGCTTCAATAGCGGGAGGAACCAAGAGACCCAGTACTTC,TRBJ2-5,TRBD2,many,TRBV11-2
CASSLAGSEAFF,TGTGCCAGCAGTTTAGCGGGATCGGAAGCTTTCTTT,TRBJ1-1,NA,many,TRBV28
CASSQDWRDDQPQHF,TGTGCCAGCAGCCAAGATTGGAGGGACGATCAGCCCCAGCATTTT,TRBJ1-5,NA,many,TRBV4-2
CASSLVGTGSGQPQHF,TGTGCCAGCAGTTTAGTAGGGACAGGGTCCGGGCAGCCCCAGCATTTT,TRBJ1-5,TRBD1,few,TRBV27
CASSLAGDSGSREQFF,TGTGCCAGCAGTTTAGCAGGCGATAGCGGGAGCAGGGAGCAGTTCTTC,TRBJ2-1,TRBD2,many,TRBV12-3/TRBV12-4
CATSVRLPYSSYNEQFF,TGTGCCACCAGCGTTCGACTCCCCTACAGCTCCTACAATGAGCAGTTCTTC,TRBJ2-1,NA,many,TRBV15
CATSDREQPRETQYF,TGTGCCACCAGTGATAGGGAACAACCCAGGGAGACCCAGTACTTC,TRBJ2-5,NA,few,TRBV24-1
CASSQRTRGSYNEQFF,TGTGCCAGCAGCCAAAGGACTCGAGGGTCCTACAATGAGCAGTTCTTC,TRBJ2-1,NA,many,TRBV7-9
CAGHRVSEYNEQFF,TGTGCCGGACACAGGGTATCAGAATACAATGAGCAGTTCTTC,TRBJ2-1,NA,NA,TRBV7-9
CASSRQGANTEAFF,TGTGCCAGCAGCCGACAGGGGGCAAACACTGAAGCTTTCTTT,TRBJ1-1,TRBD1,many,TRBV7-2
CASSLFSGTRIQNEQFF,TGTGCCAGCAGCTTGTTCTCCGGGACTAGAATTCAAAATGAGCAGTTCTTC,TRBJ2-1,TRBD2,few,TRBV7-6
CASSPPGQGNGQYF,TGTGCCAGCAGTCCACCGGGACAGGGAAATGGGCAGTACTTC,TRBJ2-7,TRBD1,many,TRBV12-3/TRBV12-4
CASSFRENTEAFF,TGTGCCAGCAGTTTCCGGGAGAACACTGAAGCTTTCTTT,TRBJ1-1,NA,NA,TRBV12-3/TRBV12-4
CAISDPGLAGSGELFF,TGTGCCATCAGTGACCCGGGACTAGCGGGGTCCGGGGAGCTGTTTTTT,TRBJ2-2,TRBD2,few,TRBV10-3
CASSLASGSTDTQYF,TGTGCCAGCAGCTTAGCTAGCGGAAGCACAGATACGCAGTATTTT,TRBJ2-3,TRBD2,NA,TRBV11-2
CASSYPAGVHTDTQYF,TGTGCCAGCAGCTACCCAGCAGGGGTTCACACAGATACGCAGTATTTT,TRBJ2-3,NA,NA,TRBV6-2/TRBV6-3
CASRRRDRDTGELFF,TGTGCCAGCAGACGGCGGGATAGGGACACCGGGGAGCTGTTTTTT,TRBJ2-2,NA,few,TRBV6-6
CASSLAWAAYEQYF,TGTGCCAGCAGCTTAGCGTGGGCCGCCTACGAGCAGTACTTC,TRBJ2-7,NA,many,TRBV7-9
CASAGQNYGYTF,TGTGCCAGCGCGGGACAGAACTATGGCTACACCTTC,TRBJ1-2,TRBD1,NA,TRBV18
CASRPSWRTYRADTQYF,TGTGCCAGCAGACCGTCCTGGCGGACCTACAGGGCAGATACGCAGTATTTT,TRBJ2-3,NA,many,TRBV7-9
CATSDGAWGYTF,TGTGCCACCAGTGACGGGGCTTGGGGCTACACCTTC,TRBJ1-2,NA,many,TRBV24-1
CASSLVAGEGQPQHF,TGCGCCAGCAGCTTGGTTGCAGGGGAGGGTCAGCCCCAGCATTTT,TRBJ1-5,NA,few,TRBV5-1
CSANGGQETQYF,TGCAGTGCTAACGGGGGTCAAGAGACCCAGTACTTC,TRBJ2-5,NA,few,TRBV20-1
CASSKLATRALNEQFF,TGTGCCAGCAGTAAGCTAGCGACTCGAGCCTTAAATGAGCAGTTCTTC,TRBJ2-1,NA,NA,TRBV27
CASSYGPHQPQYF,TGTGCCAGCAGTTACGGACCCCATCAGCCCCAGTATTTT,TRBJ2-3,NA,NA,TRBV6-6
CATAGGPVYEQYF,TGTGCCACCGCGGGAGGGCCTGTCTACGAGCAGTACTTC,TRBJ2-7,TRBD2,once,TRBV28
CASTGRPMADTQYF,TGTGCCAGCACCGGCCGCCCCATGGCAGATACGCAGTATTTT,TRBJ2-3,NA,NA,TRBV7-8
CASSEARTGIYGYTF,TGTGCCAGCAGTGAAGCGCGGACAGGGATATATGGCTACACCTTC,TRBJ1-2,TRBD1,many,TRBV2
CASSITVNTEAFF,TGTGCCAGTAGTATCACAGTGAACACTGAAGCTTTCTTT,TRBJ1-1,NA,many,TRBV19
CASSQRRGDTGELFF,TGCGCCAGCAGCCAGCGAAGAGGGGACACCGGGGAGCTGTTTTTT,TRBJ2-2,NA,many,TRBV4-3
CSAQTGLAFYEQYF,TGCAGTGCTCAAACGGGACTAGCCTTCTACGAGCAGTACTTC,TRBJ2-7,TRBD2,NA,TRBV20-1
CASSFSPDTGELFF,TGTGCCAGCAGCTTTAGCCCCGACACCGGGGAGCTGTTTTTT,TRBJ2-2,NA,many,TRBV7-7
CSAWNGETHEQYF,TGCAGTGCTTGGAACGGAGAGACCCACGAGCAGTACTTC,TRBJ2-7,NA,medium-sized,TRBV20-1